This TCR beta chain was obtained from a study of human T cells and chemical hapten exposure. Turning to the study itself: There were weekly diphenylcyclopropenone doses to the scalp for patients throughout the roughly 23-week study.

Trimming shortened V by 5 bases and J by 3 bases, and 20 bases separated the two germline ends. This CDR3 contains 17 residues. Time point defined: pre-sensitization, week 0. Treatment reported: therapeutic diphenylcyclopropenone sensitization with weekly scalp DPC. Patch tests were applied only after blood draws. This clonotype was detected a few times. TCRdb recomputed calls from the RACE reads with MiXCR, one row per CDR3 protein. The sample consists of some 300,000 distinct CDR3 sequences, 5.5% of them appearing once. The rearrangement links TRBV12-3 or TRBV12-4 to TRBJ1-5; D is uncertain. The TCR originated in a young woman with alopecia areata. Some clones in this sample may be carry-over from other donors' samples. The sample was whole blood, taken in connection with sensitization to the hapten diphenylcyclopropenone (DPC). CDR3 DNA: TGTGCCAGCAGTCATATACTAGGAGGTATTGCCAATCAGCCCCAGCATTTT. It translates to CASSHILGGIANQPQHF.